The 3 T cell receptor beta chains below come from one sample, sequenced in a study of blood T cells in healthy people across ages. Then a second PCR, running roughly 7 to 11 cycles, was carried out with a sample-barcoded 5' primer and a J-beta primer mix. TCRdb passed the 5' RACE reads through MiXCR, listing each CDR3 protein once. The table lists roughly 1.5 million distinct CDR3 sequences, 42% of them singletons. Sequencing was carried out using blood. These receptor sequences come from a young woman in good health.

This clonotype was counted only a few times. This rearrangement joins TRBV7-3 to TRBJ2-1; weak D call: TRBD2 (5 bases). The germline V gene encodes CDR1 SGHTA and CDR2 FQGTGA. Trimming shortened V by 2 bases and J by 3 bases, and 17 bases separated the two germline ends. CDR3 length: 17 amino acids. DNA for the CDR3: TGTGCCAGCAGCTTACGAACTGGCCGGGGATTCTACAATGAGCAGTTCTTC. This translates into CASSLRTGRGFYNEQFF.

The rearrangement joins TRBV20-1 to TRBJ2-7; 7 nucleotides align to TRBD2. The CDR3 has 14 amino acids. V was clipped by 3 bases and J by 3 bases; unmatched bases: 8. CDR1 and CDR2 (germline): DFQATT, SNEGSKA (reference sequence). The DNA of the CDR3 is TGCAGTGCTAGTGGGGGGGAGCGATTCTACGAGCAGTACTTC. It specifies CSASGGERFYEQYF.

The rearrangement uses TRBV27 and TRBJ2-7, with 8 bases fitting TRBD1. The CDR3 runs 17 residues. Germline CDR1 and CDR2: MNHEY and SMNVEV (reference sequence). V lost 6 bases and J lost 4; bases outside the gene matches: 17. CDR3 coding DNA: TGTGCCAGCAGCACCAGGACAGGGTCGGGACTTGGATACGAGCAGTACTTC. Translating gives CASSTRTGSGLGYEQYF.